This T cell receptor (beta chain) is drawn from a study of blood T cells in healthy people across ages. Donors ranged from about 6 to 90 years old and were healthy Caucasians in Russia. There are 12 residues in the CDR3. Germline V gene data show CDR1 as SGHNT and CDR2 as YYREEE (reference sequence). V was shortened by 2 bases and J by 6 bases, with 9 bases between the two germline ends. A second roughly 6 to 12 cycle PCR used barcoded and J-beta primers. Every molecule of cDNA carried a tag from a template-switch adaptor with 12 random nucleotides. TCRdb re-analysed the 5' RACE reads in MiXCR, keeping a single row per CDR3 protein. This table holds fewer than 2,000,000 distinct CDR3 sequences, roughly 30% found once.

The chain is built from TRBV5-4 and TRBJ2-7; the D is unclear. This clonotype originated in a woman aged 25 to 39 in good health. The sample taken for sequencing was blood. CDR3 amino acids: CASSFGLFEQYF. DNA of the CDR3: TGTGCCAGCAGCTTTGGGCTTTTCGAGCAGTACTTC.